In its sample, the clone carrying this TCR beta chain was seen once. The sample belongs to a study of control samples from healthy donors and cancer patients. The CDR3 has 15 residues. Germline V gene lookup returns CDR1 MNHNS and CDR2 SASEGT. Germline trimming cut 3 bases from V and 1 base from J; bases unmatched to any gene: 4. TCRdb keeps only in-frame clones here, not all; method: immunoSEQ multiplex PCR. The table shows 100,000 to 150,000 clones, with about nine tenths occurring only once. The receptor was derived from a man aged 18 to 30 in good health. The sequenced sample was blood. This rearrangement joins TRBV6-1 to TRBJ2-7, with 9 positions matching TRBD1. CDR3 protein: CASSDPGTGSYEQYF. The DNA of the CDR3 is TGTGCCAGCAGTGACCCCGGGACAGGGTCCTACGAGCAGTACTTC.